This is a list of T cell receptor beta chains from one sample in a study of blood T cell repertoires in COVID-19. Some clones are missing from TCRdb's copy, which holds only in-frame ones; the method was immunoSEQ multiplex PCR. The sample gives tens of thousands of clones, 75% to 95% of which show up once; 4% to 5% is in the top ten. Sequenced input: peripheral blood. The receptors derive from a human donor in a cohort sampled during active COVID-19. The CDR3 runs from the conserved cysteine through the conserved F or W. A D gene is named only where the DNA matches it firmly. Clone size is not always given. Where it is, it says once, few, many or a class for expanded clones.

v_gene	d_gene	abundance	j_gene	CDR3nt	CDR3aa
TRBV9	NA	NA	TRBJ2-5	TGTGCCAGCAGCCCTGGACAGCCCCAAGAGACCCAGTACTTC	CASSPGQPQETQYF
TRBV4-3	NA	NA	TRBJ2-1	TGCGCCAGCAGCCAAGGTCCAGTAAGGTCAGGTGAGCAGTTCTTC	CASSQGPVRSGEQFF
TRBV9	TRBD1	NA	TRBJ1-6	TGTGCCAGCAGCGGATCAGGGGGCGCCGGCTCACCCCTCCACTTT	CASSGSGGAGSPLHF
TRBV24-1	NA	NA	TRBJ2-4	TGTGCCACCAGTGATCCGGGCAAAAACATTCAGTACTTC	CATSDPGKNIQYF
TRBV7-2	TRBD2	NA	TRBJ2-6	TGTGCCAGCAGTTCCCTCAGGATAGCGGGAGACTCTGGGGCCAACGTCCTGACTTTC	CASSSLRIAGDSGANVLTF
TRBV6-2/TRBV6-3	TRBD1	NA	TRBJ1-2	TGTGCCAGCAGTTACGCCACCGGGACAGGAATCTATGGCTACACCTTC	CASSYATGTGIYGYTF
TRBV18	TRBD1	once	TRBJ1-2	TGTGCCAGCTCACCAAACCAGGGGGAAAATGGCTACACCTTC	CASSPNQGENGYTF
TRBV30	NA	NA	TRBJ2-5	TGTGCCTGGAGTGTAAACCAGGGGGAGACCCAGTACTTC	CAWSVNQGETQYF
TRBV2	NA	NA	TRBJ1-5	TGTGCCAGCAGCCGACAGCGAGATCAGCCCCAGCATTTT	CASSRQRDQPQHF
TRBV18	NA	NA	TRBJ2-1	TGTGCCAGCTCACAACCCGGTGAGCAGTTCTTC	CASSQPGEQFF
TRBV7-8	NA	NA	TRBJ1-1	TGTGCCAGCAGCTTAGCGGGTCACAGGAACACTGAAGCTTTCTTT	CASSLAGHRNTEAFF
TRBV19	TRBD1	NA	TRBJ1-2	TGTGCCAGTAGTATTTACAGGGGGTTTGGCTACACCTTC	CASSIYRGFGYTF
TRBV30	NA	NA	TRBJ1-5	TGTGCCTGGAGTGCGCGACAGCTCAATCAGCCCCAGCATTTT	CAWSARQLNQPQHF
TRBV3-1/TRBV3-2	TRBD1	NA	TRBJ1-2	TGTGCCAGCAGCCAAACTTCACAGGGGCGAGATGGCTACACCTTC	CASSQTSQGRDGYTF
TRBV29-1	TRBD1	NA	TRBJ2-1	TGCAGCGTTACCGACAGGGGGCGTCTGAATGAGCAGTTCTTC	CSVTDRGRLNEQFF
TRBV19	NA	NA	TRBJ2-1	TGTGCCAGTAGTGTCCGACTAGTACGGCAGTTCTTC	CASSVRLVRQFF
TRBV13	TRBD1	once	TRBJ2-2	TGTGCCAGCAGCCGGGACAGGGGCACCGGGGAGCTGTTTTTT	CASSRDRGTGELFF
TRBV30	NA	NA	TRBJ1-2	TGTGCCTGGAGCCTGGGCAGGCCGTTTAACTATGGCTACACCTTC	CAWSLGRPFNYGYTF
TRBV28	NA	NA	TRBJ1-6	TGTGCCAGCACCCCCTCGGGGTCACCCCTCCACTTT	CASTPSGSPLHF
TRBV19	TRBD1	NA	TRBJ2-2	TGTGCCAGTAGTATTGGGACAGGGACCGGGGAGCTGTTTTTT	CASSIGTGTGELFF
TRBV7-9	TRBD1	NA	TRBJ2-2	TGTGCCAGCAGCAAAACGCCAAGGACAGGGTACACCGGGGAGCTGTTTTTT	CASSKTPRTGYTGELFF
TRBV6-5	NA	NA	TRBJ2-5	TGTGCCAGCAGTCCAGGGGTCCAAGAGACCCAGTACTTC	CASSPGVQETQYF
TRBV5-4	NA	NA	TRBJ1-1	TGTGCCAGCAGCTTTCCGGGGGGCGGGAACACTGAAGCTTTCTTT	CASSFPGGGNTEAFF
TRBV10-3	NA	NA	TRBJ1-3	TGTGCCATCAGTGAAGGGACACCTCTAAACACCATATATTTT	CAISEGTPLNTIYF
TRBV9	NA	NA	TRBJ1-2	TGTGCCAGCAGCGTCCGCAGGGACAACTACTATGGCTACACCTTC	CASSVRRDNYYGYTF
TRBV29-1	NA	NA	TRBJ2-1	TGCAGCGTGGACCGGGACACATACAATGAGCAGTTCTTC	CSVDRDTYNEQFF
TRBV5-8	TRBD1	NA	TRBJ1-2	TGTGCCAGCAGCTTGCTGGACAGGGGTGGCGGCTACACCTTC	CASSLLDRGGGYTF
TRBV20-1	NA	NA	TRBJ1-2	TGCAGTGCTAGTCAATCGGCCGACTCCTATGGCTACACCTTC	CSASQSADSYGYTF
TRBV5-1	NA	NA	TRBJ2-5	TGCGCCAGCAGCTTGGTTGGCGGGGTAGAGACCCAGTACTTC	CASSLVGGVETQYF
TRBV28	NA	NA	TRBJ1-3	TGTGCCAGCAGGCGGGACACCATATATTTT	CASRRDTIYF
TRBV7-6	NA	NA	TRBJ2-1	TGTGCCAGCAGCTTAGGGGGCCGTGGGGCGAACAATCAGCAGTTCTTC	CASSLGGRGANNQQFF
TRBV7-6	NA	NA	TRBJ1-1	TGTGCCAGCAGCCCTCGACAGGCTGGGAACACTGAAGCTTTCTTT	CASSPRQAGNTEAFF
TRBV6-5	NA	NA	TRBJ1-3	TGTGCCAGCGGAACACTAAGACAGGGAAACACCATATATTTT	CASGTLRQGNTIYF
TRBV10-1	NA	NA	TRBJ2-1	TGCGCCAGCAGTGAGACCCCGGACACCTACAATGAGCAGTTCTTC	CASSETPDTYNEQFF
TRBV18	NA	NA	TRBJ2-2	TGTGCCAGCTCACCAGGACAGCAGAACACCGGGGAGCTGTTTTTT	CASSPGQQNTGELFF
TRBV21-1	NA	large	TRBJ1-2	TGTGCCAGCAGCAAAGAGAACAGCTCAAACTATGGCTACACCTTC	CASSKENSSNYGYTF
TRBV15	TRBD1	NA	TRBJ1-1	TGTGCCACCAGCAGAGGGGACAGGGTACCACCGAACACTGAAGCTTTCTTT	CATSRGDRVPPNTEAFF